This T cell receptor beta chain came from a study of cytomegalovirus exposure and HLA in healthy donors. Overall study results and limits: The majority of TCR sequences were rare, yet some public TCRs appeared in many donors. TCR beta V segments were, for the most part, productive about 87% or about 30% of the time in an earlier analysis.

Use of 60 Vbeta and 13 Jbeta primers characterized the PCR. Clones were read by immunoSEQ multiplex PCR, and TCRdb kept only the in-frame ones, dropping some. The repertoire holds 140,000 or so clones, with about 82% as singletons. This clone was picked up a small number of times. Its antigen is undetermined. The CDR3 sequence is 15 residues long. V lost 5 bases and J lost 6; bases outside the gene matches: 6. Looked up from germline, CDR1 is SGHVS and CDR2 is FNYEAQ. Sequenced input: PBMCs. The chain has TRBV7-6 and TRBJ1-4, with 10 bases aligning to TRBD1. This clonotype was obtained from a woman aged 35 to 49 in good health and CMV-seropositive. DNA of the CDR3: TGTGCCAGCAGCCCTCCGGACAGGGGGTATGAAAAACTGTTTTTT. It encodes CASSPPDRGYEKLFF.